The 26 T cell receptor beta chains listed next were all sequenced from one sample in a study of blood T cell repertoires in COVID-19. Using immunoSEQ multiplex PCR, the repertoire was profiled, and TCRdb retains in-frame clones only, with some absent. The data contain about 240,000 clones, around 83% of them singletons. Input material: peripheral blood. The source of these receptors is a woman aged 50 to 60 with COVID-19, enrolled during active disease.

This rearrangement joins TRBV24-1 to TRBJ2-3; D unresolved. The CDR3 loop spans 12 amino acids. CDR1 is KGHDR and CDR2 is SFDVKD in the germline V gene. The V gene lost 3 bases and the J gene lost 5 bases, with 5 bases spanning the gap. The CDR3 bases are TGTGCCACCAGTGATGCCAGAGATACGCAGTATTTT. Its protein product is CATSDARDTQYF.

The sample holds one count of this clone. This chain connects TRBV5-6 to TRBJ1-6; 7 nucleotides align to TRBD1. This CDR3 contains 15 residues. Germline V lookup: CDR1 SGHDT, CDR2 YYEEEE. J was trimmed by 7 bases and V by 2 bases; bases with no gene match: 6. CDR3 DNA sequence: TGTGCCAGCAGCTTTGAAGGGGGCCGAAATTCACCCCTCCACTTT. This gives the protein CASSFEGGRNSPLHF.

The V call is TRBV6-5, the J call TRBJ1-5; the match to TRBD1 covers 8 bases. Trimming took 10 bases from V and 6 from J; bases not matched to a gene: 5. The germline V gene encodes CDR1 MNHEY and CDR2 SVGAGI. The CDR3 extends over 12 amino acids. The CDR3 region has the DNA TGTGCCACCAGGGGGCGAAGTCAGCCCCAGCATTTT. It encodes CATRGRSQPQHF.

The chain combines TRBV7-2 with TRBJ2-7; D might be TRBD2 (6 bases). V was shortened by 4 bases and J by 0 bases, with 7 bases between the two germline ends. CDR1 SGHTA and CDR2 FQGNSA come from the germline V gene. CDR3 size: 13 residues. CDR3 sequence (DNA): TGTGCCAGCAGCTCCGGGAGCTCCTACGAGCAGTACTTC. This encodes CASSSGSSYEQYF.

The chain has TRBV11-2 and TRBJ2-7, with D unresolved. The CDR3 is 11 residues long. Deletions cut 5 bases from V and 6 bases from J, with 8 bases between. CDR1 and CDR2 (germline): SGHAT, FQNNGV. CDR3 in DNA: TGTGCCAGCAGCCCCTCAGGCGAGCAGTACTTC. Its protein is CASSPSGEQYF. The full variable domain, with the rest looked up from reference TRBV11-2 and TRBJ2-7, is EAGVAQSPRYKIIEKRQSVAFWCNPISGHATLYWYQQILGQGPKLLIQFQNNGVVDDSQLPKDRFSAERLKGVDSTLKIQPAKLEDSAVYLCASSPSGEQYFGPGTRLTVT.

J is TRBJ2-7 and V is TRBV3-1 (or the pseudogene TRBV3-2); D remains unclear. The CDR3 is 14 amino acids. With 4 bases removed from V and 3 bases from J, the gap between germline ends came to 13 bases. Germline V CDR1 and CDR2: LGHDT, YNNKEL (reference sequence). CDR3 DNA: TGTGCCAGCAGCCCAACACTATTGGTCTACGAGCAGTACTTC. It codes for CASSPTLLVYEQYF.

V and J are TRBV24-1 and TRBJ2-5; maybe TRBD1 (6 bases). The CDR3 is 16 amino acids. The V gene's germline CDR1 is KGHDR and CDR2 SFDVKD. Trimming stripped 6 bases from V and 4 bases from J, with 20 bases between. Written as DNA, the CDR3 is TGTGCCACCAGTCCGGCCCTCACTGGGGGCGGAGAGACCCAGTACTTC. Translating gives CATSPALTGGGETQYF.

This chain connects TRBV6-5 to TRBJ2-7, with a weak D call TRBD2 (6 bases). V was pared by 4 bases and J by 6 bases, with 19 bases between. This CDR3 contains 15 residues. Looked up from germline, CDR1 is MNHEY and CDR2 is SVGAGI. CDR3 bases: TGTGCCAGCAGTTCCGGACGGACTATTCTGCTCGAGCAGTACTTC. Translated: CASSSGRTILLEQYF.

The CDR3 nucleotides read TGTGCCAGCAGTGATAAGGCTGACAACACAGATACGCAGTATTTT. This translates into CASSDKADNTDTQYF. The chain recombines TRBV2 with TRBJ2-3; D not resolved. Per the germline V gene, CDR1 is SNHLY and CDR2 is FYNNEI. The CDR3 has 15 amino acids. Trimming pared 3 bases from V and 2 bases from J, leaving 12 bases between.

The chain recombines TRBV5-1 with TRBJ2-5, with D maybe TRBD2 (6 bases). The V end was cut by 2 bases, the J end by 2 bases, with 10 bases between. The germline gives CDR1 SGHRS, CDR2 YFSETQ. The CDR3 consists of 14 residues. The CDR3 DNA sequence: TGCGCCAGCAGCTTAGGGACTCAACAAGAGACCCAGTACTTC. This gives the protein CASSLGTQQETQYF.

The chain recombines TRBV6-5 with TRBJ1-3; TRBD1 might be the D (5 bases). Trimming removed 1 base at V and 0 bases at J, with 10 bases between. The CDR3 contains 16 residues. CDR1 and CDR2 from the germline V gene are MNHEY and SVGAGI. Here the CDR3 reads CASSYWRGLSGNTIYF. The CDR3, as DNA: TGTGCCAGCAGTTACTGGAGGGGCCTCTCTGGAAACACCATATATTTT.

The J gene is TRBJ2-1, the V gene TRBV24-1; the match to TRBD1 covers 7 bases. With V trimmed by 3 bases and J by 6 bases, 13 bases remained unmatched. Germline V lookup: CDR1 KGHDR, CDR2 SFDVKD. This CDR3 spans 17 amino acids. CDR3 coding DNA: TGTGCCACCAGTGATCACCTTAGACAGGGACGGGGCAATGAGCAGTTCTTC. It codes for CATSDHLRQGRGNEQFF.

There are a few counts of this clone. The V and J genes are TRBV6-6 and TRBJ1-2; the D gene is possibly TRBD1 (6 bases). V was pared by 5 bases and J by 5 bases, with 15 bases between. The CDR3 covers 14 residues. The germline V gene encodes CDR1 MNHNY and CDR2 SVGAGI (reference sequence). This chain's CDR3 is CASSPRGGQYGYTF. In DNA form, the CDR3 reads TGTGCCAGCAGTCCCCGGGGGGGGCAATATGGCTACACCTTC.

This clone was observed a handful of times. This rearrangement joins TRBV7-2 to TRBJ2-7; 9 bases align to TRBD2. V was pared by 4 bases and J by 4 bases, with 20 bases of the junction left unmatched. Germline V gene data show CDR1 as SGHTA and CDR2 as FQGNSA. This CDR3 comprises 19 residues. The CDR3 DNA follows: TGTGCCAGCAGCTCCATTGGTAGCGGGGGTCAGACCGCGATTTACGAGCAGTACTTC. This encodes CASSSIGSGGQTAIYEQYF.

The rearrangement joins TRBV5-1 to TRBJ2-7, with D tentatively TRBD1 (6 bases). V lost 2 bases and J lost 2, with 8 bases in between. The CDR3 extends over 13 amino acids. From germline, CDR1 is SGHRS and CDR2 YFSETQ. This CDR3 reads CASSFQGTYEQYF. In DNA, the CDR3 is TGCGCCAGCAGCTTCCAGGGGACCTACGAGCAGTACTTC.

The chain carries TRBV30 and TRBJ1-4; D unclear. Deletions cut 3 bases from V and 8 bases from J, with 10 bases between. Germline CDR1 and CDR2: GTSNPN and SVGIG (reference sequence). The CDR3 runs to 12 residues. The CDR3 reads CAWRLGREKLFF. In DNA, the CDR3 is TGTGCCTGGAGGCTCGGTCGGGAAAAACTGTTTTTT.

V gene TRBV30 combines with J gene TRBJ1-1; D may be TRBD1 (5 bases). Trimming took off 5 bases at V and 6 bases at J, with 13 bases between the two ends. The V gene's germline CDR1 is GTSNPN and CDR2 SVGIG (reference sequence). The CDR3 runs 12 residues. The CDR3 DNA reads as TGTGCCTGGGTCGGGGGAGGGGCTGAAGCTTTCTTT. It translates to CAWVGGGAEAFF.

This clone has just one count. The sample carries other DNA sequences with the same CDR3. The chain carries TRBV19 and TRBJ2-3, with unresolved D. Germline loops: CDR1 LNHDA, CDR2 SQIVND (reference sequence). This CDR3 is built from 14 residues. The V gene lost 3 bases and the J gene lost 1 base, with 8 bases spanning the gap. The CDR3 coding sequence is TGTGCCAGTAGTATTGGCCTCGGCACAGATACGCAGTATTTT. Translation gives CASSIGLGTDTQYF.

The gene calls are TRBV2 and TRBJ1-1, with D possibly TRBD1 on 5 matching bases. This CDR3 region has 13 residues. CDR1 is SNHLY, CDR2 FYNNEI, per germline. V was shortened by 4 bases and J by 10 bases, with 16 bases between the two germline ends. CDR3 amino acids: CASSGDFRAGAFF. The CDR3 DNA sequence: TGTGCCAGCAGTGGGGACTTCCGAGCGGGAGCTTTCTTT. Using reference TRBV2 and TRBJ1-1 for the parts outside the CDR3, the full variable domain is EPEVTQTPSHQVTQMGQEVILRCVPISNHLYFYWYRQILGQKVEFLVSFYNNEISEKSEIFDDQFSVERPDGSNFTLKIRSTKLEDSAMYFCASSGDFRAGAFFGQGTRLTVV.

The V gene is TRBV5-4, the J gene TRBJ1-1; the match to TRBD1 covers 9 bases. There are 17 residues in the CDR3. The J segment lost 4 bases and the V segment lost 0 bases, leaving 10 bases of the junction unmatched. Germline CDR1 reads SGHNT; CDR2 reads YYREEE (reference sequence). The CDR3 sequence: CASSLAFSTGGATEAFF. For the CDR3, the DNA is TGTGCCAGCAGCTTGGCCTTCTCGACAGGGGGGGCCACTGAAGCTTTCTTT.

The chain carries TRBV19 and TRBJ2-7; a weak D match, TRBD1 (5 bases). Germline-derived CDR1 and CDR2 are LNHDA and SQIVND (reference sequence). The V gene lost 6 bases and the J gene lost 2 bases, with 17 bases spanning the gap. The CDR3 spans 15 residues. CDR3 residues: CASSRSYTGTYEQYF. CDR3 nucleotide sequence: TGTGCCAGTAGCCGATCCTACACAGGTACCTACGAGCAGTACTTC.

The genes are TRBV5-1 and TRBJ2-7; D remains unclear. CDR3 length: 14 amino acids. The ends were cut back, 0 bases at V and 2 bases at J, with 9 bases in the middle. Germline assignment: CDR1 SGHRS and CDR2 YFSETQ. The CDR3 loop reads CASSLVVSPYEQYF. DNA for the CDR3: TGCGCCAGCAGCTTGGTGGTCAGTCCCTACGAGCAGTACTTC.

The V and J genes are TRBV19 and TRBJ1-2; D unclear. V dropped 6 bases and J dropped 4 bases, with 9 bases sitting between them. The germline gives CDR1 LNHDA, CDR2 SQIVND (reference sequence). The CDR3 is made up of 12 amino acids. The CDR3: CASRHTSYGYTF. In DNA form, the CDR3 reads TGTGCCAGTAGACACACTAGCTATGGCTACACCTTC. Supplemented by reference TRBV19 and TRBJ1-2, the full variable domain reads DGGITQSPKYLFRKEGQNVTLSCEQNLNHDAMYWYRQDPGQGLRLIYYSQIVNDFQKGDIAEGYSVSREKKESFPLTVTSAQKNPTAFYLCASRHTSYGYTFGSGTRLTVV.

The chain combines TRBV6-1 with TRBJ2-1; possibly TRBD2 for D (5 bases). This CDR3 region has 15 residues. Looked up from germline, CDR1 is MNHNS and CDR2 is SASEGT. Trimming removed 2 bases at V and 6 bases at J, with 14 bases between. The DNA of the CDR3 is TGTGCCAGCAGTGAACTACGGGGAATGGGCAATGAGCAGTTCTTC. Encoded protein: CASSELRGMGNEQFF.

The chain recombines TRBV7-8 with TRBJ1-2; D might be TRBD1 (6 bases). The V gene lost 5 bases and the J gene lost 3 bases, with 10 bases spanning the gap. The germline gives CDR1 SGHVS, CDR2 FQNEAQ. The CDR3 runs 13 residues. The CDR3 nucleotides read TGTGCCAGCAGCCCAAACAGGGACTATGGCTACACCTTC. Its translation is CASSPNRDYGYTF.

This clone was observed once. CDR3 coding DNA: TGTGCCAGCAGTACGGCCGGGAGTTCACCCCTCCACTTT. Translated, it gives CASSTAGSSPLHF. The chain is built from TRBV6-5 and TRBJ1-6; D remains ambiguous. The CDR3 consists of 13 residues. Germline values: CDR1 MNHEY, CDR2 SVGAGI. Trimming cost V 5 bases and J 9 bases, with 11 bases left between them.